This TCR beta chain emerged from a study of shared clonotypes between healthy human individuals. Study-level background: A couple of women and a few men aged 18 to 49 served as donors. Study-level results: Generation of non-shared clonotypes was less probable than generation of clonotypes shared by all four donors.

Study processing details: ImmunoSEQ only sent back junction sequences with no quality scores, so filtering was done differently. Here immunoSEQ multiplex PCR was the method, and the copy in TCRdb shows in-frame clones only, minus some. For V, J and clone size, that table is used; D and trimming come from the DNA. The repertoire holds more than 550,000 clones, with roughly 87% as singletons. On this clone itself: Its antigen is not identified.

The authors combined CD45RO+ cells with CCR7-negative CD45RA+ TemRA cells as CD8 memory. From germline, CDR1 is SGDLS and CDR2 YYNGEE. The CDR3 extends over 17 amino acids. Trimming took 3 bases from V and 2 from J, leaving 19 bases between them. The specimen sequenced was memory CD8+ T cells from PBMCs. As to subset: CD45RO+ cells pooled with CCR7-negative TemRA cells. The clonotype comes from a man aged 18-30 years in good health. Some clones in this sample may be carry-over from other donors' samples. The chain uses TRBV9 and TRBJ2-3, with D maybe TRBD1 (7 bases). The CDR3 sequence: CASSAGRGANPTDTQYF. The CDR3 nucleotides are TGTGCCAGCAGCGCAGGCAGGGGGGCTAATCCCACAGATACGCAGTATTTT.